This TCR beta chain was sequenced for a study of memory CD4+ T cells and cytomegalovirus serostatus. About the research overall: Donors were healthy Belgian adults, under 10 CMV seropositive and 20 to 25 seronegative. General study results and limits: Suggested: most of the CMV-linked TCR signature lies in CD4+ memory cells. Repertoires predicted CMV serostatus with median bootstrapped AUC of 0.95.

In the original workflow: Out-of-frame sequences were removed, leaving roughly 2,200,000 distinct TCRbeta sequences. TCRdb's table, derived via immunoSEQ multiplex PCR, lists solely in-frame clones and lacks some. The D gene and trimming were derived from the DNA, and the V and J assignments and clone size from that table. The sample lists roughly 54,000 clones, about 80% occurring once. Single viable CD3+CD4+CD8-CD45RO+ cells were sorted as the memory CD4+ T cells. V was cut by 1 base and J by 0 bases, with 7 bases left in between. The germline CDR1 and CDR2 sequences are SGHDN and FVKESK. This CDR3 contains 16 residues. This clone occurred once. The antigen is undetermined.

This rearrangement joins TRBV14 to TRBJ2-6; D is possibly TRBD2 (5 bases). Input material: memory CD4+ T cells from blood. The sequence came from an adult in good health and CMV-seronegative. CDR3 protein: CASSQGGYSGANVLTF. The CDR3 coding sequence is TGTGCCAGCAGCCAAGGAGGGTACTCTGGGGCCAACGTCCTGACTTTC.